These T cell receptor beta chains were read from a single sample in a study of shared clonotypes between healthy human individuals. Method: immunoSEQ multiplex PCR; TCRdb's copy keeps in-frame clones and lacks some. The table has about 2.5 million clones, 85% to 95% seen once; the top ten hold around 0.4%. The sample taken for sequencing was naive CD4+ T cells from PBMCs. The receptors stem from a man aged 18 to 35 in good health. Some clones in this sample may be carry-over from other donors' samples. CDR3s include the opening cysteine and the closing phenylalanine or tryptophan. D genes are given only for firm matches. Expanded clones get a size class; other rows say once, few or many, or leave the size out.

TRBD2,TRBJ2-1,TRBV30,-,CAWSVLAGAPGEQFF,TGTGCCTGGAGTGTACTAGCGGGAGCCCCGGGTGAGCAGTTCTTC
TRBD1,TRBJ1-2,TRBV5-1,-,CASQDRGSDYGYTF,TGCGCCAGCCAAGACAGGGGGTCGGACTATGGCTACACCTTC
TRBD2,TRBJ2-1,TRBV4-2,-,CASSLPGGPPNEQFF,TGTGCCAGCAGCCTCCCGGGAGGGCCCCCCAATGAGCAGTTCTTC
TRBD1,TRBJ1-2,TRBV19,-,CASSTDRGHGYTF,TGTGCCAGTAGTACGGACAGGGGGCATGGCTACACCTTC
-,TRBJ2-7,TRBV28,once,CASRVGLYEQYF,TGTGCCAGCAGGGTAGGGCTCTACGAGCAGTACTTC
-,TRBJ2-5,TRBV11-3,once,CASSSGVQETQYF,TGTGCCAGCAGCTCAGGAGTTCAAGAGACCCAGTACTTC
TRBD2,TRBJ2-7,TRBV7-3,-,CASSPGPSGTYEQYF,TGTGCCAGCAGCCCCGGGCCTAGCGGAACCTACGAGCAGTACTTC
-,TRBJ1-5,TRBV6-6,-,CASGSGAGNQPQHF,TGTGCCAGCGGATCTGGGGCAGGGAACCAGCCCCAGCATTTT
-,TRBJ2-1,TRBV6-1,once,CASSEKKRVSSYNEQFF,TGTGCCAGCAGTGAAAAAAAAAGGGTAAGCTCCTACAATGAGCAGTTCTTC
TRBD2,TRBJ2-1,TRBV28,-,CASSAFLAESYNEQFF,TGTGCCAGCAGTGCTTTCCTAGCGGAGTCCTACAATGAGCAGTTCTTC
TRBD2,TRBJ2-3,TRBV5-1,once,CASSLGGTSGTDTQYF,TGCGCCAGCAGCTTGGGAGGGACTAGCGGCACAGATACGCAGTATTTT
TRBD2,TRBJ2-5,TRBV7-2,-,CASSFAAGRETQYF,TGTGCCAGCAGCTTTGCAGCGGGAAGAGAGACCCAGTACTTC
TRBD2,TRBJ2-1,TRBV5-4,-,CASSLSAGNYNEQFF,TGTGCCAGCAGCTTGTCAGCGGGGAACTACAATGAGCAGTTCTTC
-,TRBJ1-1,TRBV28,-,CASSFLRGHTEAFF,TGTGCCAGCAGTTTTCTACGGGGTCACACTGAAGCTTTCTTT
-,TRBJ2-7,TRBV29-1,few,CSVGGSYEQYF,TGCAGCGTTGGAGGGTCCTACGAGCAGTACTTC
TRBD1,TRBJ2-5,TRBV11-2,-,CASSPAGGGETQYF,TGTGCCAGCAGCCCCGCAGGGGGCGGGGAGACCCAGTACTTC
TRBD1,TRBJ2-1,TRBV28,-,CASSRQGRLGYNEQFF,TGTGCCAGCAGCCGACAGGGTAGGCTTGGCTACAATGAGCAGTTCTTC
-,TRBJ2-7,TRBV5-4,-,CASSPELALGNEQYF,TGTGCCAGCAGCCCTGAACTAGCTTTGGGGAACGAGCAGTACTTC
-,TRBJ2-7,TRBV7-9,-,CASSLDGWWGSGEQYF,TGTGCCAGCAGCTTAGACGGATGGTGGGGTAGCGGCGAGCAGTACTTC
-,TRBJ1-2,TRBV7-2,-,CASSLLSAAYGYTF,TGTGCCAGCAGCTTATTGTCGGCAGCCTATGGCTACACCTTC
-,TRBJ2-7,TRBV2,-,CASSSRTEQYF,TGTGCCAGCAGCTCAAGGACCGAGCAGTACTTC
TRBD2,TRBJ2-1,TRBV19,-,CATRSVAGVYNEQFF,TGTGCCACCCGTTCAGTAGCGGGAGTCTACAATGAGCAGTTCTTC
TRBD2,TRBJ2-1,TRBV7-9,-,CASSQHGTSGRAEQFF,TGTGCCAGCAGCCAACACGGGACTAGCGGGAGGGCCGAGCAGTTCTTC
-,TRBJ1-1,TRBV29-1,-,CSVEWGTVAEAFF,TGCAGCGTTGAGTGGGGGACCGTCGCTGAAGCTTTCTTT
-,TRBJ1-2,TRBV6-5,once,CASSLSDAGYTF,TGTGCCAGCAGTTTGAGTGATGCGGGCTACACCTTC
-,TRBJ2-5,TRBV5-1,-,CASSNPGTAPGGAALGETQYF,TGCGCCAGCTCAAACCCTGGGACAGCCCCTGGGGGGGCAGCTCTGGGAGAGACCCAGTACTTC
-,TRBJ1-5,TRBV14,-,CASSQDRGPQHF,TGTGCCAGCAGCCAAGATCGAGGCCCCCAGCATTTT
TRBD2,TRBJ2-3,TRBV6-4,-,CASSQSISGRVDTQYF,TGTGCCAGCAGCCAATCCATAAGCGGGAGGGTTGATACGCAGTATTTT
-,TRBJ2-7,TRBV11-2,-,CASSSQRTVYEQYF,TGTGCCAGCAGCTCCCAGAGGACAGTCTACGAGCAGTACTTC
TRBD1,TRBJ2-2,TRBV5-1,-,CASSFSTGLSVNTGELFF,TGCGCCAGCAGCTTTTCGACAGGGCTATCCGTAAACACCGGGGAGCTGTTTTTT
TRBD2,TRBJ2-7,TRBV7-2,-,CASSSRGSGSVYEQYF,TGTGCCAGCAGCTCCCGAGGGAGCGGGAGTGTGTACGAGCAGTACTTC
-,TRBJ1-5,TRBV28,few,CATRLTSLPQHF,TGTGCCACCCGACTAACGAGTCTGCCCCAGCATTTT
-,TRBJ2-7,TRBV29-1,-,CSVEFSSGFYEQYF,TGCAGCGTTGAGTTCAGCAGCGGATTTTACGAGCAGTACTTC
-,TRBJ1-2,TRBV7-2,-,CASSFLGPTGYGYTF,TGTGCCAGCAGCTTCCTTGGGCCCACTGGCTATGGCTACACCTTC
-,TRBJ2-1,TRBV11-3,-,CASSRDSYEQFF,TGTGCCAGCAGCCGGGACTCTTATGAGCAGTTCTTC
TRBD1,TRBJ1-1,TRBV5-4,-,CASSLSGGNTEAFF,TGTGCCAGCAGCCTATCAGGGGGTAACACTGAAGCTTTCTTT
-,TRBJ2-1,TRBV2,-,CASTPGYNEQFF,TGTGCCAGCACCCCGGGGTACAATGAGCAGTTCTTC
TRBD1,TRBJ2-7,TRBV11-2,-,CASSLNRGAYEQYF,TGTGCCAGCAGCTTAAACAGGGGTGCCTACGAGCAGTACTTC
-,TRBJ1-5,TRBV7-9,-,CASSHREVNQPQHF,TGTGCCAGCAGCCATAGGGAGGTCAATCAGCCCCAGCATTTT
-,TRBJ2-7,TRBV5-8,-,CASSLAPGSILEQYF,TGTGCCAGCAGCTTGGCCCCCGGCAGCATCCTCGAGCAGTACTTC
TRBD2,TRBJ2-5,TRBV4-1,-,CASSLRTSKETQYF,TGCGCCAGCAGCTTACGGACTAGCAAAGAGACCCAGTACTTC
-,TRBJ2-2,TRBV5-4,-,CASSLALSGELFF,TGTGCCAGCAGCTTGGCCCTGTCCGGGGAGCTGTTTTTT
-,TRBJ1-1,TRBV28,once,CASRPPDSESPEAFF,TGTGCCAGCAGGCCCCCCGACAGCGAATCGCCTGAAGCTTTCTTT
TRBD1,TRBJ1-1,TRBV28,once,CASRGAGGDGAFF,TGTGCCAGCAGGGGGGCAGGGGGCGATGGAGCTTTCTTT